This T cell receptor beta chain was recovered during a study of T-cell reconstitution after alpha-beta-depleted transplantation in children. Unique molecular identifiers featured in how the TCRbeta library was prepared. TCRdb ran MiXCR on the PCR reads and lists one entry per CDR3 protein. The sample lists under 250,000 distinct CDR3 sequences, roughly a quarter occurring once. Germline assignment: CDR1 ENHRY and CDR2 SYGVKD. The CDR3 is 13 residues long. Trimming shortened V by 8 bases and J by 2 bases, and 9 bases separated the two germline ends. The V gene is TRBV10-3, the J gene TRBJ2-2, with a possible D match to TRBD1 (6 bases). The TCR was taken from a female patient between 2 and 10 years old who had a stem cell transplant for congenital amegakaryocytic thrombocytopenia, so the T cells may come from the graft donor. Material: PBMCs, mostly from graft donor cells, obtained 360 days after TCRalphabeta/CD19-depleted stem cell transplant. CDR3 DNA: TGTGCCATCGGGGGCCTAAACACCGGGGAGCTGTTTTTT. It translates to CAIGGLNTGELFF.